These 20 T cell receptor beta chains were all obtained from the same sample, sequenced in a study of cytomegalovirus exposure and HLA in healthy donors. Vbeta (60) and Jbeta (13) primers were used in the PCR. Using immunoSEQ multiplex PCR, the repertoire was profiled, and TCRdb retains in-frame clones only, with some absent. The table records approximately 100,000 clones, over 60% of them present only once. Sequenced material: PBMCs. All receptors come from a woman aged 50 to 60 in good health and CMV-seropositive.

V is TRBV7-9 and J is TRBJ2-1; 7 bases are a match to TRBD2. Germline-derived CDR1 and CDR2 are SEHNR and FQNEAQ (reference sequence). V was clipped by 0 bases and J by 7 bases; unmatched bases: 6. This CDR3 is built from 15 residues. CDR3 DNA sequence: TGTGCCAGCAGCTTAGCTTTGTGGGGGGGGAATGAGCAGTTCTTC. This gives the protein CASSLALWGGNEQFF.

The V gene is TRBV4-3, the J gene TRBJ2-6; TRBD1 matches 9 bases. J was trimmed by 12 bases and V by 2 bases; bases with no gene match: 5. Germline CDR1 is LGHNA and CDR2 is YSLEER. CDR3 length equals 14 residues. CDR3 DNA sequence: TGCGCCAGCAGCCAACAGGGACAGGGTATCGTCCTGACTTTC. As protein: CASSQQGQGIVLTF.

The V and J genes are TRBV7-8 and TRBJ1-3; D possibly corresponds to TRBD1 (6 bases). Germline CDR1 SGHVS, CDR2 FQNEAQ. V was cut by 5 bases and J by 2 bases, with 10 bases left in between. There are 14 residues in the CDR3. CDR3 sequence: CASSPEGAGNTIYF. In DNA, the CDR3 is TGTGCCAGCAGCCCCGAGGGGGCTGGAAACACCATATATTTT.

V is TRBV10-1 and J is TRBJ2-5, with D maybe TRBD2 (6 bases). The CDR3 is 14 amino acids. V lost 7 bases, J lost 3 bases, and 15 bases lay in between. Germline V gives CDR1 WNHNN, CDR2 SYGVQD (reference sequence). The CDR3 DNA reads TGCGCCAGCACCTTGGGGACTGGAAAAGAGACCCAGTACTTC. Translated, it gives CASTLGTGKETQYF.

J is TRBJ1-1 and V is TRBV29-1; no clear D. Germline CDR1 is SQVTM and CDR2 is ANQGSEA. V lost 4 bases, J lost 1 base, and 13 bases lay in between. This CDR3 region has 14 residues. CDR3 sequence: CSVVPLYRNTEAFF. The DNA for the CDR3 is TGCAGCGTTGTCCCCCTCTACAGGAACACTGAAGCTTTCTTT.

J is TRBJ2-2 and V is TRBV5-1, with 12 nucleotides matching TRBD2. The CDR3 is made up of 16 amino acids. V lost 4 bases, J lost 1 base, and 2 bases stayed unmatched. The V gene's germline CDR1 is SGHRS and CDR2 YFSETQ. The CDR3 DNA reads as TGCGCCAGCAGCGGGGGACTAGCGGGGAACACCGGGGAGCTGTTTTTT. Its protein is CASSGGLAGNTGELFF.

The V call is TRBV5-4, the J call TRBJ1-3; 11 positions agree with TRBD1. The V gene's germline CDR1 is SGHNT and CDR2 YYREEE (reference sequence). The CDR3 has 19 residues. The trim removed 3 bases at V and 0 bases at J, leaving 11 bases unmatched. CDR3 residues: CASSSRGGTGGPSGNTIYF. Here the CDR3 DNA reads TGTGCCAGCAGCTCTCGTGGCGGGACAGGGGGACCCTCTGGAAACACCATATATTTT.

This clone was detected a few times. This rearrangement joins TRBV5-8 to TRBJ1-5; no clear D gene. CDR1 and CDR2 (germline): SGHTS, YDEGEE. The ends were cut back, 2 bases at V and 3 bases at J, with 12 bases in the middle. The CDR3 is made up of 15 amino acids. This CDR3 is CASSFSGGFNQPQHF. The CDR3, as DNA: TGTGCCAGCAGCTTTTCTGGCGGATTCAATCAGCCCCAGCATTTT.

The rearrangement uses TRBV7-2 and TRBJ1-1; D is perhaps TRBD1 (5 bases). V lost 4 bases and J 5 bases, leaving 23 bases between the germline ends. The CDR3 runs 17 residues. Germline CDR1 is SGHTA and CDR2 is FQGNSA. The CDR3 DNA reads TGTGCCAGCAGCTCGAGCCCTCAAATGGGGGGAGGAACTGAAGCTTTCTTT. Amino acid sequence: CASSSSPQMGGGTEAFF.

The rearrangement joins TRBV4-2 to TRBJ2-5, with 7 bases fitting TRBD2. Germline CDR1 is LGHNA and CDR2 is YNFKEQ. CDR3 length: 15 residues. The V and J ends lost 1 base and 2 bases, in that order; junction bases with no gene match: 4. The CDR3 spells CASSQAPGGQETQYF. The CDR3 DNA reads TGTGCCAGCAGCCAAGCCCCGGGGGGACAAGAGACCCAGTACTTC.

The chain links TRBV6-1 to TRBJ1-5; 7 bases match TRBD1. V dropped 6 bases and J dropped 5; count of bases not matched to a gene: 7. The CDR3 runs to 14 residues. Germline CDR1 reads MNHNS; CDR2 reads SASEGT. CDR3 nucleotide sequence: TGTGCCAGCAGCCTTCAGACAGGGTATCAGCCCCAGCATTTT. Protein: CASSLQTGYQPQHF.

This clone came up a few times. The chain is built from TRBV6-5 and TRBJ1-1; D is possibly TRBD1 (6 bases). CDR1 and CDR2 from the germline V gene are MNHEY and SVGAGI. The V end lost 7 bases, the J end lost 7 bases, and 10 bases lay between the germline ends. The CDR3 has 11 residues. This chain's CDR3 is CASTRGGEAFF. The CDR3 DNA sequence: TGTGCCAGCACCAGGGGTGGTGAAGCTTTCTTT.

The CDR3 loop is CASSLSLGLEGTGELFF. CDR3 bases: TGTGCCAGCAGCTTATCCTTGGGACTAGAGGGAACCGGGGAGCTGTTTTTT. The V gene is TRBV11-3, the J gene TRBJ2-2; the match to TRBD2 covers 8 bases. Germline V gene lookup returns CDR1 SGHNT and CDR2 YENEEA. Trimming at V came to 2 bases and at J to 5 bases, leaving 10 bases not matched to a gene. The CDR3 has 17 amino acids.

In DNA, the CDR3 is TGTGCCAGCTTTACTGTTTCGGGACAGGGACCCAACGAGACCCAGTACTTC. Protein: CASFTVSGQGPNETQYF. The chain is built from TRBV2 and TRBJ2-5; 9 nucleotides align to TRBD1. CDR3 length equals 17 residues. The germline gives CDR1 SNHLY, CDR2 FYNNEI. Losses at the gene ends were 8 bases for V and 5 bases for J; bases not matched to a gene: 18.

This clone was picked up a small number of times. This chain connects TRBV10-3 to TRBJ1-1, with 8 bases identical to TRBD1. The CDR3 spans 13 residues. The germline V gene has CDR1 ENHRY and CDR2 SYGVKD. V lost 5 bases to trimming and J lost 3 bases; unmatched junction nucleotides: 2. Here the CDR3 reads CAISQGAHTEAFF. The CDR3 coding sequence is TGTGCCATCAGTCAGGGGGCGCACACTGAAGCTTTCTTT.

The chain carries TRBV7-8 and TRBJ1-4; 10 bases map to TRBD1. Looked up from germline, CDR1 is SGHVS and CDR2 is FQNEAQ. V was pared by 1 base and J by 8 bases, with 7 bases of the junction left unmatched. This CDR3 comprises 16 residues. The CDR3 DNA reads TGTGCCAGCAGCTTAGGACCGGGACAGGGGACGGAAAAACTGTTTTTT. It encodes CASSLGPGQGTEKLFF.

V is TRBV18 and J is TRBJ2-7; 8 positions agree with TRBD2. Trimming took 3 bases from V and 3 from J; bases not matched to a gene: 7. This CDR3 has 15 amino acids. The germline V gene has CDR1 KGHSH and CDR2 LQKENI. The CDR3 here is CASSPQSGTSYEQYF. CDR3 bases: TGTGCCAGCTCACCGCAAAGTGGGACTAGCTACGAGCAGTACTTC.

V is TRBV6-6 and J is TRBJ1-4; 8 nucleotides align to TRBD1. Trimming cost V 5 bases and J 15 bases; bases outside gene matches: 11. The CDR3 totals 13 residues. Germline V gene sequence: CDR1 MNHNY, CDR2 SVGAGI (reference sequence). CDR3 protein: CASSETQGALVFF. The CDR3 DNA follows: TGTGCCAGCAGTGAGACTCAGGGGGCTCTCGTGTTTTTT.

This clone was recorded only once. The chain is built from TRBV28 and TRBJ2-5; perhaps TRBD2 as D (5 bases). V dropped 6 bases and J dropped 1 base, with 9 bases sitting between them. Looked up from germline, CDR1 is MDHEN and CDR2 is SYDVKM. The CDR3 totals 13 residues. The CDR3 protein is CASSLGIQETQYF. The CDR3 DNA is TGTGCCAGCAGCCTCGGGATCCAAGAGACCCAGTACTTC.

This clone was seen only once. This chain links TRBV13 with TRBJ2-7, with TRBD1 matching over 7 bases. Per germline, CDR1 PRHDT and CDR2 FYEKMQ (reference sequence). The CDR3 totals 16 residues. V was clipped by 5 bases and J by 3 bases; unmatched bases: 13. CDR3 coding DNA: TGTGCCAGCAGCCGTACCCGGGGACAGAGAAACTACGAGCAGTACTTC. It encodes CASSRTRGQRNYEQYF.